This T cell receptor (beta chain) was obtained from a study of T-cell reconstitution after alpha-beta-depleted transplantation in children. This clonotype was seen more than once but under ten times. Unique molecular identifiers tagged the TCRbeta library. TCRdb analysed the PCR reads with MiXCR anew, one entry per CDR3 protein. The sample shows 490,000 or so distinct CDR3 sequences, roughly an eighth of them seen only once. Material: PBMCs from the stem cell graft donor, obtained from the stem cell graft. The clonotype comes from a human donor who donated a stem cell graft to a child with combined immunodeficiency.

The chain's CDR3 is CSANHRSYEQYF. Written as DNA, the CDR3 is TGCAGTGCTAATCACAGGTCCTACGAGCAGTACTTC. The chain joins TRBV20-1 to TRBJ2-7; D possibly corresponds to TRBD1 (5 bases). V shed 4 bases and J shed 1 base, with 8 bases lying between them. CDR1 is DFQATT, CDR2 SNEGSKA, per germline (reference sequence). The CDR3 extends over 12 amino acids.